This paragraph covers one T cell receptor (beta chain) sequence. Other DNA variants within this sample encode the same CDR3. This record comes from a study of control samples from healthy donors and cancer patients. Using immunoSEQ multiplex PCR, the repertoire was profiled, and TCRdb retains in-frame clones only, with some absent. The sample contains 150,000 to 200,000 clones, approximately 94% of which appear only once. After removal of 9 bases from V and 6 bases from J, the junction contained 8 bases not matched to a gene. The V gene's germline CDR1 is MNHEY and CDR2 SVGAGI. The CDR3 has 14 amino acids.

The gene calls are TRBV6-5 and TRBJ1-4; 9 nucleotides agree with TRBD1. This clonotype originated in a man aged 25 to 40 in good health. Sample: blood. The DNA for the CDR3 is TGTGCCAGTAGGGGGGGACAGGGATATGAAAAACTGTTTTTT. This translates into CASRGGQGYEKLFF.